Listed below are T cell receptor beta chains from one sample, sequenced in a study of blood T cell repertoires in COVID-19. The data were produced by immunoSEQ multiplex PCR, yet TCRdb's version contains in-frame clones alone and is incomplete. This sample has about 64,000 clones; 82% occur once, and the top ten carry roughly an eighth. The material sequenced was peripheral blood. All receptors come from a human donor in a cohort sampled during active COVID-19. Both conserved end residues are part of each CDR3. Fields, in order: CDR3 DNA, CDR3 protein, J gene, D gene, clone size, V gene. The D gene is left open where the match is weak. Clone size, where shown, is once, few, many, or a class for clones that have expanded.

cdr3_nt: TGTGCCAGCAGTTTAGGAAGAGGTGAGACCCAGTACTTC; cdr3_aa: CASSLGRGETQYF; j_call: TRBJ2-5; d_call: .; clone_size: .; v_call: TRBV27
cdr3_nt: TGTGCCAGCAGTTCGTCTGGGACTAGCCAGGACGAGCAGTACTTC; cdr3_aa: CASSSSGTSQDEQYF; j_call: TRBJ2-7; d_call: TRBD2; clone_size: .; v_call: TRBV27
cdr3_nt: TGCGCCAGCAGCGGGGGACAGGATCCCACTGAAGCTTTCTTT; cdr3_aa: CASSGGQDPTEAFF; j_call: TRBJ1-1; d_call: TRBD1; clone_size: .; v_call: TRBV5-1
cdr3_nt: TGTGCTAGTGGTGAACCGGGACTAGCGGGGGGCAGCTCCTACAATGAGCAGTTCTTC; cdr3_aa: CASGEPGLAGGSSYNEQFF; j_call: TRBJ2-1; d_call: TRBD2; clone_size: .; v_call: TRBV12-5
cdr3_nt: TGCGCCAGCAGCCTCCCCGCCCCCAGGGGCTGGGAGACCCAGTACTTC; cdr3_aa: CASSLPAPRGWETQYF; j_call: TRBJ2-5; d_call: .; clone_size: .; v_call: TRBV5-1
cdr3_nt: TGTGCCAGCAGCTTAGCAGGGATCGGTGGCTACACCTTC; cdr3_aa: CASSLAGIGGYTF; j_call: TRBJ1-2; d_call: .; clone_size: .; v_call: TRBV11-2
cdr3_nt: TGTGCGCAGGACCGAGGGACTACCGCACCTGGGACCCAGTACTTC; cdr3_aa: CAQDRGTTAPGTQYF; j_call: TRBJ2-5; d_call: TRBD2; clone_size: .; v_call: TRBV30
cdr3_nt: TGTGCCAGCTCAGACGCAGGGGGCGGCAATCAGCCCCAGCATTTT; cdr3_aa: CASSDAGGGNQPQHF; j_call: TRBJ1-5; d_call: TRBD1; clone_size: once; v_call: TRBV18
cdr3_nt: TGTGCCAGCAGAATCCGAGGACAACCCTCGTTCTTC; cdr3_aa: CASRIRGQPSFF; j_call: TRBJ2-1; d_call: .; clone_size: .; v_call: TRBV12-3/TRBV12-4
cdr3_nt: TGTGCCAGCAGACCCGGGACTAGCGGGGGATCCGGGGAGCTGTTTTTT; cdr3_aa: CASRPGTSGGSGELFF; j_call: TRBJ2-2; d_call: TRBD2; clone_size: .; v_call: TRBV3-1/TRBV3-2
cdr3_nt: TGCAGTGCTAGTGCACCCCGGGGGGGAGGATTTGGTGAGCAGTTCTTC; cdr3_aa: CSASAPRGGGFGEQFF; j_call: TRBJ2-1; d_call: TRBD2; clone_size: .; v_call: TRBV20-1
cdr3_nt: TGTGCCAGTAGTATAAGTGTTGGTCAGTCTGAAAAACTGTTTTTT; cdr3_aa: CASSISVGQSEKLFF; j_call: TRBJ1-4; d_call: .; clone_size: .; v_call: TRBV19
cdr3_nt: TGTGCCAGTCGGACAGGGTCGGTAGGCTACACCTTC; cdr3_aa: CASRTGSVGYTF; j_call: TRBJ1-2; d_call: TRBD1; clone_size: .; v_call: TRBV19
cdr3_nt: TGTGCCAGCAGCCCCGGGACAGACCAAGAGACCCAGTACTTC; cdr3_aa: CASSPGTDQETQYF; j_call: TRBJ2-5; d_call: TRBD1; clone_size: .; v_call: TRBV5-4
cdr3_nt: TGTGCCAGCAGCCTGGGACAGGAAGAGACCCAGTACTTC; cdr3_aa: CASSLGQEETQYF; j_call: TRBJ2-5; d_call: TRBD1; clone_size: .; v_call: TRBV3-1/TRBV3-2
cdr3_nt: TGTGCCAGCAGGGACAGATCCGGGACAAGGGGCCCCAGTGGATCCCAGCATTTT; cdr3_aa: CASRDRSGTRGPSGSQHF; j_call: TRBJ1-5; d_call: .; clone_size: .; v_call: TRBV2
cdr3_nt: TGCGCCAGCAGCCAAGAGTGGCAGGCCCTCTCCTACGAGCAGTACTTC; cdr3_aa: CASSQEWQALSYEQYF; j_call: TRBJ2-7; d_call: .; clone_size: few; v_call: TRBV4-1
cdr3_nt: TGTGCCAGCAGCTCCTGGACAGGGTTAAGGGAGACCCAGTACTTC; cdr3_aa: CASSSWTGLRETQYF; j_call: TRBJ2-5; d_call: TRBD1; clone_size: .; v_call: TRBV7-9
cdr3_nt: TGTGCCAGCAGCTTCCGGGACACCATTCGAAACACCATATATTTT; cdr3_aa: CASSFRDTIRNTIYF; j_call: TRBJ1-3; d_call: .; clone_size: .; v_call: TRBV5-6
cdr3_nt: TGCGCCAGCAGCCCAACCCCGGACAGAGGCACAGATACGCAGTATTTT; cdr3_aa: CASSPTPDRGTDTQYF; j_call: TRBJ2-3; d_call: .; clone_size: .; v_call: TRBV5-1
cdr3_nt: TGTGCCACCAGCAGGTCGAGCAATCAGCCCCAGCATTTT; cdr3_aa: CATSRSSNQPQHF; j_call: TRBJ1-5; d_call: .; clone_size: .; v_call: TRBV15
cdr3_nt: TGTGCCAGCAGCTTAGGGTTGGCAGGAGAGACCCAGTACTTC; cdr3_aa: CASSLGLAGETQYF; j_call: TRBJ2-5; d_call: .; clone_size: .; v_call: TRBV11-2
cdr3_nt: TGTGCCAGCAGCTTGGGGGACCAGCGGGGGGCCCAGTACCAAGAGACCCAGTACTTC; cdr3_aa: CASSLGDQRGAQYQETQYF; j_call: TRBJ2-5; d_call: TRBD2; clone_size: .; v_call: TRBV5-8
cdr3_nt: TGTGCCAGCAGCCAAGTCCGCGACTCGAACACCGGGGAGCTGTTTTTT; cdr3_aa: CASSQVRDSNTGELFF; j_call: TRBJ2-2; d_call: .; clone_size: few; v_call: TRBV4-2
cdr3_nt: TGTGCCAGTAGTATAGAGGGCAGCCTCTACGAGCAGTACTTC; cdr3_aa: CASSIEGSLYEQYF; j_call: TRBJ2-7; d_call: .; clone_size: .; v_call: TRBV19
cdr3_nt: TGTGCCAGCAGTATAATACCGCACAGGGGTGGGAATGAAAAACTGTTTTTT; cdr3_aa: CASSIIPHRGGNEKLFF; j_call: TRBJ1-4; d_call: TRBD1; clone_size: .; v_call: TRBV28